Listed below are T cell receptor beta chains from one sample, sequenced in a study of control samples from healthy donors and cancer patients. TCRdb's copy holds only in-frame clones and misses some; the assay was immunoSEQ multiplex PCR. Among about 160,000 clones, just under 95% were seen once, and the ten largest hold approximately 8%. Specimen: blood. Every receptor here comes from a woman between 35 and 50 years old in good health. Each CDR3 is given with its conserved first and last residue. A D gene is named only where the DNA matches it firmly.

d_call j_call v_call cdr3_aa cdr3_nt
. TRBJ1-2 TRBV30 CAWSASLITGVDYTF TGTGCCTGGAGTGCATCCCTCATCACCGGTGTGGACTACACCTTC
. TRBJ2-1 TRBV7-3 CASSLGLGLRTYNEQFF TGTGCCAGCAGCTTAGGTTTGGGATTAAGGACCTACAATGAGCAGTTCTTC
. TRBJ1-5 TRBV6-2/TRBV6-3 CASSYSQGPQHF TGTGCCAGCAGTTACTCACAGGGGCCCCAGCATTTT
. TRBJ2-7 TRBV5-1 CASRRPPGDEQYF TGCGCCAGCAGGAGACCCCCCGGGGACGAGCAGTACTTC
. TRBJ1-5 TRBV19 CASQQRINQPQHF TGTGCCAGCCAGCAACGGATAAATCAGCCCCAGCATTTT
. TRBJ1-1 TRBV10-3 CAIRFQDGAGAFF TGTGCCATCAGGTTTCAAGACGGAGCCGGAGCTTTCTTT
. TRBJ2-3 TRBV4-2 CASSQNPTAGIRTDTQYF TGTGCCAGCAGCCAAAATCCAACCGCGGGGATTCGAACAGATACGCAGTATTTT
. TRBJ1-5 TRBV19 CASSQGYSNQPQHF TGTGCCAGTAGTCAGGGCTATAGCAATCAGCCCCAGCATTTT
TRBD2 TRBJ2-1 TRBV6-6 CASSQRAGVDEQFF TGTGCCAGCAGTCAACGGGCGGGAGTCGATGAGCAGTTCTTC
. TRBJ2-3 TRBV29-1 CSVDNRPGGTDTQYF TGCAGCGTGGATAACCGGCCCGGTGGAACAGATACGCAGTATTTT
. TRBJ1-2 TRBV7-2 CASSLSRTNYGYTF TGTGCCAGCAGCTTGAGTAGGACTAACTATGGCTACACCTTC
. TRBJ1-2 TRBV9 CASSVLGSKGGYTF TGTGCCAGCAGCGTATTAGGGTCGAAGGGTGGCTACACCTTC